This T cell receptor (beta chain) was retrieved from a study of metastatic and nonmetastatic thyroid tumors. Study-wide background: Repertoire comparisons spanned blood and tumor or nodule tissue from malignant and benign thyroid patients.

Authors' processing steps: The authors used CDR3 differences across clinicopathological groups to build a distant-metastasis classifier for papillary thyroid cancer. TCRdb reanalyzed the PCR reads via MiXCR. These V and J calls originate from TCRdb's pipeline instead of the authors' own analysis. The table has tens of thousands of clones, 15% to 20% seen once. Treatment of any kind had been given to no patient before thyroid surgery. V lost 5 bases and J lost 5, with 12 bases in between. The CDR3 sequence is 14 residues long. The V gene's germline CDR1 is MNHNS and CDR2 SASEGT. This clone came up many times.

The clonotype originates from a male donor with papillary thyroid cancer or a benign thyroid nodule (not recorded which). Some clones in this sample may be carry-over from other donors' samples. The gene calls are TRBV6-1 and TRBJ2-2; tentative D call: TRBD2 (7 bases). The sequenced material came from blood. CDR3 DNA: TGTGCCAGCAGTAAAGAGGGGGGGACCGGGGAGCTGTTTTTT. Amino acids: CASSKEGGTGELFF.